The next 32 T cell receptor beta chains were all read from a single sample in a study of vaccination and CD4 T cells after COVID-19. Their target antigens are unknown. Described treatment: roughly 10-day PBMC culture with coronavirus spike peptide pools or control peptides (ViraFEST assay). Cultured CD4+ T-cell DNA underwent Oncomine TCR Beta short-read sequencing. Each CDR3 protein is one row after TCRdb ran MiXCR on the PCR reads. This sample yields 12,000 or so distinct CDR3 sequences, of which 50% to 55% are seen a single time; 17% belongs to the top ten. The sample in question was cultured CD4+ T cells from blood, obtained after SARS-CoV-2 vaccination. Source of these receptors: a human donor with COVID-19.

This clonotype was counted only a few times. A read error may produce the germline difference seen at one junction end. This chain uses TRBV7-6 with TRBJ2-5, with 9 bases matching TRBD1. The CDR3 has 15 amino acids. CDR1 is SGHVS and CDR2 is FNYEAQ in the germline V gene. CDR3 DNA sequence: TGTGCTAGCAGCTTCCAACAGGGGGCAGGAGAGACCCAGTACTTC. Encoded protein: CASSFQQGAGETQYF.

V gene TRBV24-1 combines with J gene TRBJ1-6, with D possibly matching TRBD1 (6 bases). Germline assignment: CDR1 KGHDR and CDR2 SFDVKD. Between the trimmed V and J ends, which lost 5 bases and 9 bases, there was a span of 10 bases. This CDR3 contains 13 residues. This chain's CDR3 is CATSAGDTSPLHF. CDR3 nucleotides: TGTGCCACCAGTGCAGGGGATACTTCACCCCTCCACTTT.

V and J are TRBV28 and TRBJ1-6; D not resolved. Germline CDR1 MDHEN, CDR2 SYDVKM. This CDR3 is built from 13 residues. Trimming left V 6 bases short and J 4 bases short, with 7 bases between. CDR3 nucleotide sequence: TGTGCCAGCAGAGAACGGTATAATTCACCCCTCCACTTT. The encoded protein is CASRERYNSPLHF.

The chain uses TRBV5-6 and TRBJ1-2, with TRBD1 as a possible D gene (6 bases). Trimming removed 0 bases from V and 7 bases from J, with 13 bases in between. The germline V gene encodes CDR1 SGHDT and CDR2 YYEEEE. The CDR3 is 14 residues long. The CDR3 reads CASSLGGGGGGYTF. CDR3 nucleotides: TGTGCCAGCAGCTTGGGAGGGGGAGGAGGTGGCTACACCTTC.

A few counts support this clonotype. V and J are TRBV20-1 and TRBJ1-2; D may be TRBD1 (5 bases). In germline, CDR1 is DFQATT, CDR2 SNEGSKA (reference sequence). The V gene lost 6 bases and the J gene lost 2 bases, with 10 bases spanning the gap. CDR3 length: 12 amino acids. The CDR3: CSAADKNYGYTF. The CDR3 nucleotides read TGCAGTGCCGCGGACAAGAACTATGGCTACACCTTC.

CDR3 bases: TGTGCCAGCAGCGATACTAGCGGGGGGGCAGACGAGCAGTACTTC. Translation gives CASSDTSGGADEQYF. This chain links TRBV11-2 with TRBJ2-7, with TRBD2 matching 13 bases. The V gene end was trimmed by 5 bases and the J gene end by 5 bases; junction bases not matched to a gene: 6. The CDR3 loop spans 15 amino acids. Germline V gene data show CDR1 as SGHAT and CDR2 as FQNNGV.

There are a few counts of this clonotype. This chain connects TRBV20-1 to TRBJ2-7; D is uncertain. The CDR3 is 14 amino acids. Germline V gene lookup returns CDR1 DFQATT and CDR2 SNEGSKA (reference sequence). Between the trimmed V and J ends, which lost 3 bases and 7 bases, there was a span of 19 bases. CDR3 protein: CSARPFAALREQYF. The CDR3 nucleotides read TGCAGTGCTAGGCCCTTTGCAGCCCTCCGGGAGCAGTACTTC.

The chain links TRBV20-1 to TRBJ1-2; the match to TRBD1 covers 7 bases. V was clipped by 5 bases and J by 6 bases; unmatched bases: 12. Germline V lookup: CDR1 DFQATT, CDR2 SNEGSKA (reference sequence). This CDR3 is built from 14 residues. The CDR3 DNA is TGCAGTGCTGAGGGGGCGGAGGCCAAAAATGGCTACACCTTC. It yields the protein CSAEGAEAKNGYTF.

The chain uses TRBV7-6 and TRBJ2-2; 9 nucleotides match TRBD2. The CDR3 covers 15 residues. Germline V gives CDR1 SGHVS, CDR2 FNYEAQ. V shed 3 bases and J 7 bases; nucleotides not matched to a gene: 6. The CDR3 spells CASSLGGGADGELFF. The CDR3, as DNA: TGTGCCAGCAGCTTGGGCGGGGGGGCCGACGGGGAGCTGTTTTTT.

The V and J genes are TRBV6-1 and TRBJ2-7; the match to TRBD1 covers 9 bases. V gave up 7 bases and J gave up 0 bases; unmatched junction bases: 7. Germline CDR1 is MNHNS and CDR2 is SASEGT. This CDR3 region has 15 residues. CDR3 bases: TGTGCCAGCAATGACCGGGACAGGGCCTCCTACGAGCAGTACTTC. It yields the protein CASNDRDRASYEQYF.

This clonotype appeared a single time. CDR3 coding DNA: TGTGCCAGCAGTTCCGCGACAGGGAAATCGGCCTATTCACCCCTCCACTTT. This sequence encodes CASSSATGKSAYSPLHF. The chain has TRBV27 and TRBJ1-6; 7 bases line up with TRBD1. This CDR3 contains 17 residues. Trimming took 4 bases from V and 8 from J; bases not matched to a gene: 14. Germline CDR1 and CDR2: MNHEY and SMNVEV (reference sequence).

This chain uses TRBV7-2 with TRBJ2-3; D may be TRBD2 (6 bases). CDR3 length equals 14 residues. The germline V gene has CDR1 SGHTA and CDR2 FQGNSA. Trimming left V 5 bases short and J 2 bases short, with 11 bases between. The CDR3, as DNA: TGTGCCAGCAGCCCGGGGGAGTACACAGATACGCAGTATTTT. Its protein product is CASSPGEYTDTQYF. Looking up the rest from reference TRBV7-2 and TRBJ2-3 gives the full variable domain: GAGVSQSPSNKVTEKGKDVELRCDPISGHTALYWYRQSLGQGLEFLIYFQGNSAPDKSGLPSDRFSAERTGGSVSTLTIQRTQQEDSAVYLCASSPGEYTDTQYFGPGTRLTVL.

This clonotype appeared a single time. The gene calls are TRBV7-2 and TRBJ2-3, with TRBD2 identical over 8 bases. The CDR3 length is 15 residues. Germline assignment: CDR1 SGHTA and CDR2 FQGNSA. With 2 bases clipped from V and 5 bases from J, the junction kept 6 bases outside the gene matches. The DNA for the CDR3 is TGTGCCAGCAGCTTAAGCCGGGGGGGGGGAGATACGCAGTATTTT. Encoded protein: CASSLSRGGGDTQYF.

This CDR3 is CATSRYSTGSTDTQYF. As DNA, the CDR3 is TGTGCCACCAGCCGGTATTCAACAGGGAGCACAGATACGCAGTATTTT. The chain is built from TRBV15 and TRBJ2-3; D perhaps matches TRBD1 (6 bases). This CDR3 has 16 amino acids. Germline V gene lookup returns CDR1 LNHNV and CDR2 YYDKDF (reference sequence). V was cut by 5 bases and J by 0 bases, with 15 bases left in between.

The rearrangement links TRBV18 to TRBJ2-5, with a weak D call TRBD1 (5 bases). The CDR3 has 12 amino acids. Germline values: CDR1 KGHSH, CDR2 LQKENI. V was clipped by 4 bases and J by 3 bases, with 6 bases between them. The CDR3 reads CASSLGEETQYF. DNA for the CDR3: TGTGCCAGCTCACTAGGGGAAGAGACCCAGTACTTC.

This chain links TRBV7-2 with TRBJ1-6; D possibly corresponds to TRBD1 (5 bases). From germline, CDR1 is SGHTA and CDR2 FQGNSA. The CDR3 is 17 residues long. V was trimmed by 6 bases and J by 0 bases, leaving 15 bases between them. The CDR3 DNA reads TGTGCCAGCAGACCCGAGTGGGGGAACTCCTATAATTCACCCCTCCACTTT. This encodes CASRPEWGNSYNSPLHF.

This clonotype was counted between two and nine times. The chain links TRBV7-9 to TRBJ1-6, with TRBD1 matching 7 bases. CDR1 and CDR2 from the germline V gene are SEHNR and FQNEAQ (reference sequence). The CDR3 consists of 14 residues. V lost 6 bases, J lost 8 bases, and 7 bases stayed unmatched. The CDR3 spells CASSSTGDHSPLHF. CDR3 bases: TGTGCCAGCAGTTCAACAGGGGATCATTCACCCCTCCACTTT.

This chain connects TRBV20-1 to TRBJ1-5; TRBD1 aligns across 7 bases. In germline, CDR1 is DFQATT, CDR2 SNEGSKA (reference sequence). V lost 3 bases, J lost 2 bases, and 4 bases stayed unmatched. This CDR3 spans 14 amino acids. This CDR3 reads CSASNRGGNQPQHF. The CDR3 DNA sequence: TGCAGTGCTAGCAACAGGGGAGGCAATCAGCCCCAGCATTTT.

This chain links TRBV6-1 with TRBJ1-5; tentative D call: TRBD1 (6 bases). In germline, CDR1 is MNHNS, CDR2 SASEGT. The CDR3 loop spans 13 amino acids. The V end lost 10 bases, the J end lost 7 bases, and 17 bases lay between the germline ends. This CDR3 is CAITTRGLQPQHF. DNA for the CDR3: TGTGCCATCACGACCCGGGGGCTACAGCCCCAGCATTTT.

The chain employs TRBV6-5 and TRBJ2-1; 7 positions agree with TRBD1. V was clipped by 0 bases and J by 5 bases; unmatched bases: 4. CDR3 size: 15 residues. Germline V gene data show CDR1 as MNHEY and CDR2 as SVGAGI. Here the CDR3 reads CASSYSGTADNEQFF. The CDR3 DNA reads as TGTGCCAGCAGTTACTCGGGGACAGCTGACAATGAGCAGTTCTTC.

This clonotype showed up just a few times. The chain joins TRBV19 to TRBJ1-2; TRBD1 agrees at 7 bases. CDR3 size: 12 residues. Germline V gives CDR1 LNHDA, CDR2 SQIVND (reference sequence). Unmatched junction bases numbered 11, after V lost 5 bases and J lost 14 bases. The CDR3 spells CASSFGTEGLTF. CDR3 nucleotide sequence: TGTGCCAGTAGTTTCGGGACAGAGGGCTTGACCTTC.

The rearrangement uses TRBV7-9 and TRBJ2-2, with D tentatively TRBD1 or TRBD2 (5 bases each). Trimming stripped 6 bases from V and 4 bases from J, with 6 bases between. Germline loops: CDR1 SEHNR, CDR2 FQNEAQ (reference sequence). This CDR3 comprises 12 residues. As DNA, the CDR3 is TGTGCCAGCAGGAGGGGCACCGGGGAGCTGTTTTTT. Protein product: CASRRGTGELFF.

There are a few counts of this clonotype. The V gene is TRBV6-1, the J gene TRBJ2-5, with D possibly matching TRBD2 (5 bases). Trimming took off 7 bases at V and 7 bases at J, with 16 bases between the two ends. The CDR3 spans 13 residues. In germline, CDR1 is MNHNS, CDR2 SASEGT. CDR3 sequence reads: CASTFPGGRTQYF. The CDR3 DNA sequence: TGTGCCAGCACATTCCCTGGAGGCAGGACCCAGTACTTC.

This clonotype was found once. This rearrangement joins TRBV6-1 to TRBJ2-1; 11 nucleotides match TRBD2. From germline, CDR1 is MNHNS and CDR2 SASEGT. This CDR3 is built from 15 residues. V shed 6 bases and J 7 bases; nucleotides not matched to a gene: 8. In nucleotides, the CDR3 is TGTGCCAGCAGGGCTAGCGGGGGGAGGGAAAATGAGCAGTTCTTC. Translating gives CASRASGGRENEQFF.

This clonotype was seen a few times. This chain uses TRBV7-9 with TRBJ1-1; D unresolved. The CDR3 covers 13 residues. The V gene's germline CDR1 is SEHNR and CDR2 FQNEAQ (reference sequence). Trimming took off 4 bases at V and 2 bases at J, with 8 bases between the two ends. CDR3 region: CASSYGGNTEAFF. The CDR3 coding sequence is TGTGCCAGCAGCTACGGCGGAAACACTGAAGCTTTCTTT.

J is TRBJ1-5 and V is TRBV4-2; D gene unclear. CDR1 is LGHNA and CDR2 is YNFKEQ in the germline V gene. Trimming took off 1 base at V and 7 bases at J, with 11 bases between the two ends. This CDR3 region has 14 residues. CDR3 sequence: CASSQGANGQPQHF. The CDR3 DNA sequence: TGTGCCAGCAGCCAAGGGGCAAATGGACAGCCCCAGCATTTT.

V usage is TRBV12-3 or TRBV12-4 and J usage is TRBJ1-2, with D possibly being TRBD1 (6 bases). V lost 8 bases and J lost 1, with 8 bases in between. The CDR3 totals 12 residues. Here the CDR3 DNA reads TGTGCCAGCCAGGGGATTAACTATGGCTACACCTTC. It is translated as CASQGINYGYTF.

The chain couples TRBV20-1 to TRBJ1-1; D is ambiguous. The V gene lost 3 bases and the J gene lost 1 base, with 9 bases spanning the gap. The CDR3 extends over 13 amino acids. Germline V gene lookup returns CDR1 DFQATT and CDR2 SNEGSKA (reference sequence). CDR3 sequence reads: CSASLGANTEAFF. CDR3 bases: TGCAGTGCTAGTCTGGGAGCGAACACTGAAGCTTTCTTT.

The V gene is TRBV20-1, the J gene TRBJ2-3; 10 positions match TRBD2. The CDR3 consists of 14 residues. Germline CDR1 and CDR2: DFQATT and SNEGSKA (reference sequence). With V trimmed by 6 bases and J by 3 bases, 6 bases remained unmatched. The CDR3 region has the DNA TGCAGTGCCCAAAGCGGGGGGGCTACAGATACGCAGTATTTT. It yields the protein CSAQSGGATDTQYF.

The chain combines TRBV6-5 with TRBJ2-3, with 8 bases aligning to TRBD1. V was pared by 2 bases and J by 5 bases, with 3 bases of the junction left unmatched. The CDR3 is 14 residues long. CDR1 is MNHEY, CDR2 SVGAGI, per germline. Written as DNA, the CDR3 is TGTGCCAGCAGTTACAACAGGGGGAGAGATACGCAGTATTTT. It specifies CASSYNRGRDTQYF.

The genes are TRBV6-1 and TRBJ2-3, with D uncertain. V was cut by 5 bases and J by 1 base, with 16 bases left in between. The CDR3 runs 16 residues. Germline V gene sequence: CDR1 MNHNS, CDR2 SASEGT. CDR3 nucleotide sequence: TGTGCCAGCAGTCAGTCGGGTTTACGGGGCACAGATACGCAGTATTTT. It translates to CASSQSGLRGTDTQYF.

The rearrangement links TRBV24-1 to TRBJ2-7, with TRBD1 matching over 10 bases. Germline V gives CDR1 KGHDR, CDR2 SFDVKD. V lost 4 bases to trimming and J lost 3 bases; unmatched junction nucleotides: 5. The CDR3 has 15 amino acids. Here the CDR3 reads CATSETGTGDYEQYF. The DNA of the CDR3 is TGTGCCACCAGTGAAACCGGGACAGGGGACTACGAGCAGTACTTC.